These T cell receptor beta chains were read from a single sample in a study of blood T cell repertoires in COVID-19. The assay was immunoSEQ multiplex PCR, and TCRdb's table has in-frame clones only and misses some. The sample contains about 240,000 clones, roughly 80% of which appear only once. The sequenced sample consisted of peripheral blood. These receptors originate from a woman of 80 years or more with acute or convalescent COVID-19. The CDR3 runs from the conserved cysteine through the conserved F or W. A D gene is named only where the DNA matches it firmly. Expanded clones are given a class, and other clones once, few, many or no size at all.

size	D	V	J	DNA	CDR3
-	TRBD1	TRBV7-2	TRBJ1-1	TGTGCCAGCAGCTTGTATACCGGGACAGGGAACACTGAAGCTTTCTTT	CASSLYTGTGNTEAFF
-	-	TRBV6-1	TRBJ2-7	TGTGCCAGCAGTGAATCCGGGAAATACGAGCAGTACTTC	CASSESGKYEQYF
-	-	TRBV12-3/TRBV12-4	TRBJ2-1	TGTGCCACCTCTGGGCAGTTCTACAATGAGCAGTTCTTC	CATSGQFYNEQFF
-	TRBD1	TRBV10-3	TRBJ1-3	TGTGCCATCAAATCCGGGACAGCTGGAAACACCATATATTTT	CAIKSGTAGNTIYF
-	TRBD2	TRBV5-4	TRBJ2-2	TGTGCCAGCAGCTTAACTAGCGGGGTAAACGGGGAGCTGTTTTTT	CASSLTSGVNGELFF
-	TRBD1	TRBV9	TRBJ2-1	TGTGCCAGCAGCTCCCAGGGGGCGCCCTTCGGGGAGCAGTTCTTC	CASSSQGAPFGEQFF
-	-	TRBV29-1	TRBJ1-1	TGCAGCGTTGAAGATTGGGGCCTGAACACTGAAGCTTTCTTT	CSVEDWGLNTEAFF
-	TRBD1	TRBV3-1/TRBV3-2	TRBJ1-5	TGTGCCAGCAACAGGGGCGACAATCAGCCCCAGCATTTT	CASNRGDNQPQHF
medium-sized	TRBD2	TRBV10-1	TRBJ2-1	TGCGCCAGCAGTGCGCTAGCGGGGGGCCATGAGCAGTTCTTC	CASSALAGGHEQFF
-	-	TRBV14	TRBJ1-6	TGTGCCAGCAGCCAGCGGGCCCCATCGGCACCCCTCCACTTT	CASSQRAPSAPLHF
-	-	TRBV19	TRBJ1-2	TGTGCCAGTAGTATTGGCCGGGTGGGACAAGACTATGGCTACACCTTC	CASSIGRVGQDYGYTF
few	TRBD1	TRBV28	TRBJ2-1	TGTGCCAGCAGTTCCTGGGACAGGGGGCTCAATGAGCAGTTCTTC	CASSSWDRGLNEQFF
few	TRBD2	TRBV3-1/TRBV3-2	TRBJ2-2	TGTGCCAGCAGCCGTAGGACTAGCGGGTCCCCCGGGGAGCTGTTTTTT	CASSRRTSGSPGELFF
once	-	TRBV5-1	TRBJ2-3	TGCGCCAGCAGCCAGGGCGGAGGCACAGATACGCAGTATTTT	CASSQGGGTDTQYF
-	-	TRBV6-6	TRBJ1-2	TGTGCCAGCAGCCACAGGGTAGACTATGGCTACACCTTC	CASSHRVDYGYTF
-	-	TRBV5-6	TRBJ1-6	TGTGCCAGCAGCTTGGCCGGGAGATCGCCTTCACCCCTCCACTTT	CASSLAGRSPSPLHF
-	-	TRBV5-5	TRBJ2-5	TGTGCCAGCAGCTTGACAGCCCCGGCGACCCAGTACTTC	CASSLTAPATQYF
-	-	TRBV5-3	TRBJ1-1	TGTGCCAGAAGCCAGCCCGGCCGGAGCAAACGGGCTTTCTTT	CARSQPGRSKRAFF